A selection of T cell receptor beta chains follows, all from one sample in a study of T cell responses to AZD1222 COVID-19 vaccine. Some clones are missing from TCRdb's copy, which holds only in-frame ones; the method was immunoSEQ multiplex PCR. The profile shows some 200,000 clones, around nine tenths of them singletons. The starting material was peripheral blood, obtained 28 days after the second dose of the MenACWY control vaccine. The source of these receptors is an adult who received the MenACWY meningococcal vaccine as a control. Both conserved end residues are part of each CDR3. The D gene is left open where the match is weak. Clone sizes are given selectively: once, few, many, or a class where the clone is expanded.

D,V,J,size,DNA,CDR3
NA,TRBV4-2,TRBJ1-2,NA,TGTGCCAGCAGCCAGGGGGGGACCCTCCTGAACTATGGCTACACCTTC,CASSQGGTLLNYGYTF
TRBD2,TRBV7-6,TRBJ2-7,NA,TGTGCCAGCAGCTTAGCGGGAGGGAATGGGTACGAGCAGTACTTC,CASSLAGGNGYEQYF
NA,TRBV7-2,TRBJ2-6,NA,TGTGCCAGCAGCCCCCCCAGGGTTGCTGGGGCCAACGTCCTGACTTTC,CASSPPRVAGANVLTF
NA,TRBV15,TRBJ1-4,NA,TGTGCCACCAGCCTTAACCCAAGGAGCGCTAATGAAAAACTGTTTTTT,CATSLNPRSANEKLFF
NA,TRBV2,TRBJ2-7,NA,TGTGCCAGCAGTGACGATGGGTACGAGCAGTACTTC,CASSDDGYEQYF
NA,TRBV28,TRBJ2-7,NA,TGTGCCAGCAGTTTCTCCAGGGGCGGGTACGAGCAGTACTTC,CASSFSRGGYEQYF
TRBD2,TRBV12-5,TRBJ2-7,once,TGTGCTAGTGGTTTGACAATAGGACTAGCGCAAAGCGACGAGCAGTACTTC,CASGLTIGLAQSDEQYF
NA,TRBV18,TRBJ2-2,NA,TGTGCCAGCTCACGGGATCAGGGCACCGGGGAGCTGTTTTTT,CASSRDQGTGELFF
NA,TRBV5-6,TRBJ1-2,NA,TGTGCCAGCAGCCCCAACGCTAACTATGGCTACACCTTC,CASSPNANYGYTF
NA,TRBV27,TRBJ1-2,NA,TGTGCCAGCAGTTTATCGATCAGGGTCGGAGGCTACACCTTC,CASSLSIRVGGYTF
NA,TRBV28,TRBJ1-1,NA,TGTGCCAGCAGTTTCGTTAGAAGCGCTGAAGCTTTCTTT,CASSFVRSAEAFF
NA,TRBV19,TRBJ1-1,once,TGTGCCAGTAGTGCTGGGAGCCTGTACGGGGCTGAAGCTTTCTTT,CASSAGSLYGAEAFF
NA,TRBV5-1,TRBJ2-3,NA,TGCGCCAGCAGCCAACGTCCGGGGACAGATACGCAGTATTTT,CASSQRPGTDTQYF